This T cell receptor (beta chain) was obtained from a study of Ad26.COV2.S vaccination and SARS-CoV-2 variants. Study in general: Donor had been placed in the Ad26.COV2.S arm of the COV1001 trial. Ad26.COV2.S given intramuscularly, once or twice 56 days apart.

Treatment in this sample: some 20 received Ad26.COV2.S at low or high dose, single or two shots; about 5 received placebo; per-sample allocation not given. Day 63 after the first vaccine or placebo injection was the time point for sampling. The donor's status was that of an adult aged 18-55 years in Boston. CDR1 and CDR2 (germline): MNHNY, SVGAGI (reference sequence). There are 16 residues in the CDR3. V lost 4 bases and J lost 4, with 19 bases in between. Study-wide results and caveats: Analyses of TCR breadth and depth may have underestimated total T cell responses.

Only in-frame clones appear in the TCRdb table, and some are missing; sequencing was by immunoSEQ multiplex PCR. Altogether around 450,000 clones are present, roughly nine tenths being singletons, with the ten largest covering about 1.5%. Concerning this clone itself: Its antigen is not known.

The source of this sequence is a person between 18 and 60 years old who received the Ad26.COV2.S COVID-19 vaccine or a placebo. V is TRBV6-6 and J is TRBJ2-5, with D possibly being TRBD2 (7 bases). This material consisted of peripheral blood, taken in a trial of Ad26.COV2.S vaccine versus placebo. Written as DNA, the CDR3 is TGTGCCAGCAGTTGGGGAGGGAATTTGGGGGCAGAGACCCAGTACTTC. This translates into CASSWGGNLGAETQYF.